The 32 T cell receptor beta chains presented below share a single source sample, sequenced in a study of cytomegalovirus exposure and HLA in healthy donors. The study ran its PCR with 60 Vbeta and 13 Jbeta primers. This table comes from immunoSEQ multiplex PCR, and its TCRdb copy is limited to in-frame clones, with some not included. This table holds 130,000 to 150,000 clones, roughly 80% found once. The material sequenced was PBMCs. All receptors derive from a man in his forties in good health and CMV-seropositive.

The chain uses TRBV7-8 and TRBJ2-7; tentatively, D is TRBD2 (6 bases). The germline V and J ends were trimmed by 4 bases and 5 bases, with 18 bases remaining between them. CDR1 is SGHVS and CDR2 is FQNEAQ in the germline V gene. This CDR3 is built from 15 residues. As DNA, the CDR3 is TGTGCCAGCAGCTCCCCGGCGGGAACCTACAACGAGCAGTACTTC. This translates into CASSSPAGTYNEQYF.

The chain carries TRBV6-4 and TRBJ2-1; D might be TRBD2 (7 bases). From germline, CDR1 is MRHNA and CDR2 SNTAGT. V was clipped by 3 bases and J by 7 bases, with 16 bases between them. CDR3 length: 15 amino acids. This chain's CDR3 is CASSEEGEGSNEQFF. The CDR3 region has the DNA TGTGCCAGCAGTGAGGAGGGGGAGGGTTCGAATGAGCAGTTCTTC.

The chain combines TRBV5-6 with TRBJ1-5, with a possible D match to TRBD1 (6 bases). This CDR3 region has 16 residues. Germline CDR1 reads SGHDT; CDR2 reads YYEEEE. Trimming removed 2 bases from V and 2 bases from J, with 14 bases in between. CDR3 region: CASSLMAQGGNQPQHF. In nucleotides, the CDR3 is TGTGCCAGCAGCTTAATGGCACAGGGAGGCAATCAGCCCCAGCATTTT. Drawing the rest from reference TRBV5-6 and TRBJ1-5, the complete variable domain is DAGVTQSPTHLIKTRGQQVTLRCSPKSGHDTVSWYQQALGQGPQFIFQYYEEEERQRGNFPDRFSGHQFPNYSSELNVNALLLGDSALYLCASSLMAQGGNQPQHFGDGTRLSIL.

The rearrangement joins TRBV19 to TRBJ1-5, with D perhaps matching TRBD1 (5 bases). The V and J ends lost 6 bases and 7 bases respectively, with 10 bases between them. The CDR3 contains 12 residues. From germline, CDR1 is LNHDA and CDR2 SQIVND (reference sequence). The CDR3: CASRGARQPQHF. The CDR3 DNA follows: TGTGCCAGTAGAGGGGCAAGACAGCCCCAGCATTTT.

V is TRBV29-1 and J is TRBJ1-2; D remains unclear. This CDR3 has 12 amino acids. V lost 0 bases, J lost 6 bases, and 8 bases lay in between. In germline, CDR1 is SQVTM, CDR2 ANQGSEA. The CDR3 protein is CSVEEGGNGYTF. CDR3 DNA: TGCAGCGTTGAAGAGGGAGGGAATGGCTACACCTTC.

In DNA, the CDR3 is TGTGCCAGCAGCCGGACAGGGTGGCCTGAAGCTTTCTTT. Its protein product is CASSRTGWPEAFF. J is TRBJ1-1 and V is TRBV5-6; 8 bases match TRBD1. Unmatched junction bases numbered 5, after V lost 4 bases and J lost 6 bases. From germline, CDR1 is SGHDT and CDR2 YYEEEE. This CDR3 has 13 residues.

The chain is built from TRBV7-7 and TRBJ2-7; TRBD2 is a possible D gene (5 bases). The CDR3 has 13 amino acids. The V gene's germline CDR1 is SSHAT and CDR2 FNYEAQ (reference sequence). V shed 1 base and J shed 3 bases, with 7 bases lying between them. The CDR3 loop reads CASSLGRGYEQYF. Here the CDR3 DNA reads TGTGCCAGCAGCTTAGGTCGGGGCTACGAGCAGTACTTC.

The chain carries TRBV30 and TRBJ1-1, with TRBD1 as a possible D gene (5 bases). Germline V lookup: CDR1 GTSNPN, CDR2 SVGIG (reference sequence). V was trimmed by 0 bases and J by 8 bases, leaving 10 bases between them. This CDR3 has 12 residues. In DNA form, the CDR3 reads TGTGCCTGGAGTGTAGTTTGGGGCGAAGCTTTCTTT. This encodes CAWSVVWGEAFF. Full variable domain (missing parts from reference TRBV30 and TRBJ1-1): SQTIHQWPATLVQPVGSPLSLECTVEGTSNPNLYWYRQAAGRGLQLLFYSVGIGQISSEVPQNLSASRPQDRQFILSSKKLLLSDSGFYLCAWSVVWGEAFFGQGTRLTVV.

A note on this clone: Other DNA sequences in the same sample also yield this CDR3. The CDR3, as DNA: TGCGCCAGCAGCCAAGAGGCGGGCACCCTCGCCTACGAGCAGTACTTC. This translates into CASSQEAGTLAYEQYF. The chain couples TRBV4-3 to TRBJ2-7, with D possibly TRBD2 on 5 matching bases. Germline lookup yields CDR1 LGHNA and CDR2 YSLEER. This CDR3 comprises 16 residues. V was pared by 0 bases and J by 2 bases, with 14 bases between.

The chain has TRBV6-5 and TRBJ1-2; 12 positions match TRBD1. This CDR3 comprises 15 residues. Germline V CDR1 and CDR2: MNHEY, SVGAGI. After removal of 6 bases from V and 7 bases from J, the junction contained 9 bases not matched to a gene. In DNA form, the CDR3 reads TGTGCCAGCAGATACACCGGGACAGGGGGCTTTGGCTACACCTTC. It translates to CASRYTGTGGFGYTF.

J is TRBJ2-7 and V is TRBV29-1, with 8 bases that match TRBD1. Germline CDR1 reads SQVTM; CDR2 reads ANQGSEA. J was trimmed by 6 bases and V by 6 bases; bases with no gene match: 10. CDR3 length: 13 amino acids. CDR3 in amino acids: CSVDAGGGPEQYF. The CDR3 DNA follows: TGCAGCGTGGATGCAGGGGGCGGACCCGAGCAGTACTTC.

This sequence joins TRBV5-6 and TRBJ2-1, with 9 bases lining up with TRBD1. Unmatched junction bases numbered 9, after V lost 3 bases and J lost 5 bases. CDR3 size: 16 residues. CDR1 is SGHDT, CDR2 YYEEEE, per germline. The CDR3 is CASSCTSGTGNNEQFF. The CDR3 nucleotides are TGTGCCAGCAGCTGCACATCCGGGACAGGGAACAATGAGCAGTTCTTC. The complete variable domain, with remaining parts taken from reference TRBV5-6 and TRBJ2-1, reads DAGVTQSPTHLIKTRGQQVTLRCSPKSGHDTVSWYQQALGQGPQFIFQYYEEEERQRGNFPDRFSGHQFPNYSSELNVNALLLGDSALYLCASSCTSGTGNNEQFFGPGTRLTVL.

V usage is TRBV5-1 and J usage is TRBJ2-7; 10 positions agree with TRBD1. Germline V gene lookup returns CDR1 SGHRS and CDR2 YFSETQ. This CDR3 contains 14 residues. V shed 4 bases and J 4 bases; nucleotides not matched to a gene: 5. This CDR3 reads CASSPRTGGYEQYF. The CDR3, as DNA: TGCGCCAGCAGCCCGAGGACAGGGGGATACGAGCAGTACTTC.

The chain employs TRBV2 and TRBJ2-7, with D possibly being TRBD1 (6 bases). This CDR3 region has 15 residues. Trimming pared 6 bases from V and 2 bases from J, leaving 17 bases between. The germline CDR1 and CDR2 sequences are SNHLY and FYNNEI. The CDR3 here is CASSANPGTTYEQYF. CDR3 bases: TGTGCCAGCAGCGCCAACCCCGGGACAACCTACGAGCAGTACTTC. The full variable domain, with the rest looked up from reference TRBV2 and TRBJ2-7, is EPEVTQTPSHQVTQMGQEVILRCVPISNHLYFYWYRQILGQKVEFLVSFYNNEISEKSEIFDDQFSVERPDGSNFTLKIRSTKLEDSAMYFCASSANPGTTYEQYFGPGTRLTVT.

V is TRBV27 and J is TRBJ1-5; D might be TRBD1 (5 bases). With 5 bases removed from V and 4 bases from J, the gap between germline ends came to 12 bases. The V gene's germline CDR1 is MNHEY and CDR2 SMNVEV (reference sequence). This CDR3 comprises 14 residues. The CDR3 reads CASSPLQENQPQHF. The CDR3 nucleotides read TGTGCCAGCAGTCCTCTACAGGAAAATCAGCCCCAGCATTTT.

V gene TRBV11-2 combines with J gene TRBJ1-2, with D possibly being TRBD1 (6 bases). The CDR3 covers 14 residues. V lost 5 bases and J 5 bases, leaving 15 bases between the germline ends. The germline V gene has CDR1 SGHAT and CDR2 FQNNGV. The CDR3 loop is CASSTQQGRYGYTF. CDR3 in DNA: TGTGCCAGCAGCACCCAACAGGGAAGGTATGGCTACACCTTC.

The gene calls are TRBV10-3 and TRBJ2-1; 7 bases match TRBD1. The CDR3 length is 16 residues. The germline V gene encodes CDR1 ENHRY and CDR2 SYGVKD. The V gene end was trimmed by 4 bases and the J gene end by 0 bases; junction bases not matched to a gene: 6. The CDR3 DNA reads as TGTGCCATCAGTGCCTCGGACAGGAGCTCCTACAATGAGCAGTTCTTC. Encoded protein: CAISASDRSSYNEQFF.

The rearrangement joins TRBV6-5 to TRBJ1-1, with 7 bases matching TRBD1. Germline lookup yields CDR1 MNHEY and CDR2 SVGAGI. There are 13 residues in the CDR3. After removal of 8 bases from V and 4 bases from J, the junction contained 7 bases not matched to a gene. This CDR3 reads CASRQGLGTEAFF. Written as DNA, the CDR3 is TGTGCCAGCCGACAGGGTTTGGGCACTGAAGCTTTCTTT.

The rearrangement links TRBV7-9 to TRBJ1-6; no reliable D call. The V end lost 5 bases, the J end lost 12 bases, and 14 bases lay between the germline ends. Looked up from germline, CDR1 is SEHNR and CDR2 is FQNEAQ (reference sequence). The CDR3 has 13 residues. The CDR3 region has the DNA TGTGCCAGCAGCCCGGGTCACGGGTTACCCCTCCACTTT. It is translated as CASSPGHGLPLHF. Variable domain in full (rest from reference TRBV7-9 and TRBJ1-6): DTGVSQNPRHKITKRGQNVTFRCDPISEHNRLYWYRQTLGQGPEFLTYFQNEAQLEKSRLLSDRFSAERPKGSFSTLEIQRTEQGDSAMYLCASSPGHGLPLHFGNGTRLTVT.

CDR3 nucleotides: TGCAGTGCTAGAGGCCTTGCGGCCCAGTACTTC. Residues: CSARGLAAQYF. The chain has TRBV20-1 and TRBJ2-5; D gene uncertain. The CDR3 covers 11 residues. Germline CDR1 is DFQATT and CDR2 is SNEGSKA (reference sequence). The V end lost 1 base, the J end lost 9 bases, and 9 bases lay between the germline ends.

The chain links TRBV7-9 to TRBJ1-2, with 10 bases matching TRBD1. Trimming took 4 bases from V and 8 from J; bases not matched to a gene: 4. CDR3 length equals 13 residues. Germline V CDR1 and CDR2: SEHNR, FQNEAQ (reference sequence). The DNA for the CDR3 is TGTGCCAGCAGCTGGGACAGGGGCAAAGGCTACACCTTC. Protein product: CASSWDRGKGYTF.

The chain is built from TRBV2 and TRBJ1-2; D remains ambiguous. Germline CDR1 is SNHLY and CDR2 is FYNNEI. This CDR3 has 12 residues. With 2 bases removed from V and 8 bases from J, the gap between germline ends came to 9 bases. The CDR3 sequence: CASSEFSSGYTF. DNA of the CDR3: TGTGCCAGCAGTGAATTCAGTTCCGGCTACACCTTC. Looking up the rest from reference TRBV2 and TRBJ1-2 gives the full variable domain: EPEVTQTPSHQVTQMGQEVILRCVPISNHLYFYWYRQILGQKVEFLVSFYNNEISEKSEIFDDQFSVERPDGSNFTLKIRSTKLEDSAMYFCASSEFSSGYTFGSGTRLTVV.

In this sample, this clone turned up many times. This chain uses TRBV11-2 with TRBJ2-7; maybe TRBD1 (5 bases). CDR3 length: 11 amino acids. Trimming took 7 bases from V and 3 from J, leaving 7 bases between them. Germline values: CDR1 SGHAT, CDR2 FQNNGV. The CDR3 loop is CASNQGYEQYF. In nucleotides, the CDR3 is TGTGCCAGCAACCAGGGCTACGAGCAGTACTTC.

Written as DNA, the CDR3 is TGTGCCAGCAGATGGACTAGCGGGAACACCGGGGAGCTGTTTTTT. Translation: CASRWTSGNTGELFF. J is TRBJ2-2 and V is TRBV27; TRBD2 matches at 10 bases. Germline values: CDR1 MNHEY, CDR2 SMNVEV (reference sequence). CDR3 length: 15 amino acids. The V and J ends lost 6 bases and 1 base, in that order; junction bases with no gene match: 2.

The rearrangement uses TRBV7-9 and TRBJ1-1, with 7 nucleotides matching TRBD1. The CDR3 has 12 amino acids. CDR1 and CDR2 (germline): SEHNR, FQNEAQ (reference sequence). V trimming: 5 bases; J trimming: 4 bases; junction bases outside the gene matches: 1. CDR3 amino acids: CASSPGGTEAFF. The CDR3 DNA sequence: TGTGCCAGCAGCCCAGGGGGCACTGAAGCTTTCTTT.

This sequence joins TRBV19 and TRBJ2-1; 8 bases map to TRBD2. The CDR3 is 14 residues long. V gave up 3 bases and J gave up 5 bases; unmatched junction bases: 3. The germline CDR1 and CDR2 sequences are LNHDA and SQIVND (reference sequence). The CDR3 bases are TGTGCCAGTAGTATTAGCGGGAATAACAATGAGCAGTTCTTC. This encodes CASSISGNNNEQFF.

The genes are TRBV30 and TRBJ2-1, with 14 bases that match TRBD2. V dropped 4 bases and J dropped 9; count of bases not matched to a gene: 5. CDR3 size: 14 residues. The germline gives CDR1 GTSNPN, CDR2 SVGIG (reference sequence). The CDR3 reads CAWNPGLAGVEQFF. CDR3 DNA sequence: TGTGCCTGGAACCCGGGACTAGCGGGAGTTGAGCAGTTCTTC.

V is TRBV14 and J is TRBJ1-6; the D gene is possibly TRBD1 (6 bases). V lost 5 bases and J 8 bases, leaving 10 bases between the germline ends. CDR1 SGHDN and CDR2 FVKESK come from the germline V gene. This CDR3 has 13 amino acids. CDR3: CASSSRTDSPLHF. The CDR3 nucleotides are TGTGCCAGCAGCTCTCGGACAGATTCACCCCTCCACTTT. Complete variable domain (other parts from reference TRBV14 and TRBJ1-6): EAGVTQFPSHSVIEKGQTVTLRCDPISGHDNLYWYRRVMGKEIKFLLHFVKESKQDESGMPNNRFLAERTGGTYSTLKVQPAELEDSGVYFCASSSRTDSPLHFGNGTRLTVT.

J is TRBJ2-7 and V is TRBV30, with 12 nucleotides matching TRBD2. This CDR3 is 14 amino acids long. V lost 3 bases, J lost 5 bases, and 5 bases stayed unmatched. Germline CDR1 and CDR2: GTSNPN and SVGIG (reference sequence). The CDR3 loop reads CAWSRGLAGNEQYF. In DNA form, the CDR3 reads TGTGCCTGGAGCAGGGGACTAGCGGGTAACGAGCAGTACTTC. Using reference TRBV30 and TRBJ2-7 for the parts outside the CDR3, the full variable domain is SQTIHQWPATLVQPVGSPLSLECTVEGTSNPNLYWYRQAAGRGLQLLFYSVGIGQISSEVPQNLSASRPQDRQFILSSKKLLLSDSGFYLCAWSRGLAGNEQYFGPGTRLTVT.

The chain uses TRBV27 and TRBJ1-5; possible D gene TRBD1, 5 bases. The V end lost 0 bases, the J end lost 11 bases, and 8 bases lay between the germline ends. Germline values: CDR1 MNHEY, CDR2 SMNVEV (reference sequence). This CDR3 spans 12 amino acids. The CDR3 spells CASSLSGGAQHF. The CDR3 DNA follows: TGTGCCAGCAGTTTATCAGGAGGGGCCCAGCATTTT.

The chain links TRBV19 to TRBJ2-7; D is ambiguous. CDR1 and CDR2 (germline): LNHDA, SQIVND (reference sequence). The CDR3 sequence is 13 residues long. Trimming cost V 8 bases and J 0 bases, with 11 bases left between them. CDR3: CASQVANSYEQYF. DNA of the CDR3: TGTGCCAGTCAGGTGGCTAACTCCTACGAGCAGTACTTC. The complete variable domain, with remaining parts taken from reference TRBV19 and TRBJ2-7, reads DGGITQSPKYLFRKEGQNVTLSCEQNLNHDAMYWYRQDPGQGLRLIYYSQIVNDFQKGDIAEGYSVSREKKESFPLTVTSAQKNPTAFYLCASQVANSYEQYFGPGTRLTVT.

The gene calls are TRBV7-3 and TRBJ2-5; 11 bases match TRBD1. Germline V lookup: CDR1 SGHTA, CDR2 FQGTGA. With 1 base clipped from V and 5 bases from J, the junction kept 3 bases outside the gene matches. CDR3 length: 15 amino acids. CDR3 protein: CASSLSGTGGETQYF. Written as DNA, the CDR3 is TGTGCCAGCAGCTTAAGCGGGACAGGGGGGGAGACCCAGTACTTC.